The TCR beta chain described here comes from a study of T cell repertoires in cytomegalovirus infection. Across the whole study: Based on public TCR beta signatures, there were indications of CMV infection and of a matching HLA type.

The junction had 4 bases not matched to a gene; V was cut back by 1 base and J by 6 bases. Germline V gene sequence: CDR1 MNHEY, CDR2 SMNVEV (reference sequence). The CDR3 totals 14 residues. This clonotype was recorded a few times. The antigen is undetermined. One entry per CDR3 protein, called by TCRdb with MiXCR from the reads. The sample gives around 140,000 distinct CDR3 sequences, 30% to 40% of which show up once; 45% to 55% is in the top ten. The receptor's source is a human donor in good health (CMV status not recorded). Some clones in this sample may be carry-over from other donors' samples. The sequenced sample was CD8+ T cells from cultured PBMCs, obtained from culture after CMV antigen stimulation. The chain links TRBV27 to TRBJ2-3; 7 bases are shared with TRBD2. The CDR3 protein is CASSLLGGGDTQYF. The CDR3 DNA reads TGTGCCAGCAGTTTATTGGGGGGGGGGGATACGCAGTATTTT.